The following is a T cell receptor beta chain sequence with its context. Its antigen target is currently unknown. Per-base quality was not reported, and no clone a single base away is much larger than it. The CDR3 regions of human TCRbeta chains were subjected to immunosequencing. Regarding the original processing steps: Repertoire TCRs were checked for matches against a reference library of SARS-CoV-2-specific TCRs that had been generated using the MIRA antigen-specificity platform. Breadth was defined as the fraction of unique TCRs that were SARS-CoV-2-associated, and depth was defined as the fraction of total T cells that were SARS-CoV-2-associated. Using the MIRA data, every spike-specific TCR was mapped to the spike region that the TCR reacted to and assigned to either a CD4 or a CD8 class. Log10-transformed breadth and depth values were compared by one-way ANOVA with Sidak's multiple comparisons tests. The table comes from immuneACCESS by way of TCRdb, which keeps in-frame sequences with V and J called. Part of the clones is missing from these tables; in studies checked, under half for an unresolved V gene and the rest for unknown reasons. Clonal size and the V and J genes are those of that table, whereas D and trimming came from the DNA. Across this sample there are around 180,000 clones, with about 91% seen only once. The top ten clones comprise approximately 0.5% of the sample.

Reading the label with the study, this specimen's time point is: baseline before first vaccination. Samples from vaccinated people were obtained from the UK trials COV001 and COV002, which included a single-blind randomized controlled phase 2/3 trial of AZD1222 (ChAdOx1 nCoV-19) in healthy adults. For TCRbeta chain sequencing, PBMC samples from trial participants were taken at day 0 and at day 28 after the second dose. The germline ends are 12 bases apart after V is trimmed by 7 bases and J by 3 bases. Inclusive of the bounding cysteine and phenylalanine, the CDR3 is 13 residues long. Only the CDR3 DNA is retained, 39 bases long and in frame from the first base. The data are from a study of T cell responses to AZD1222 COVID-19 vaccine (dated by TCRdb to the early 2020s). As for the study more broadly: AZD1222 recipients given second doses at about 4 weeks or at about 12 weeks were pooled, since spike-specific TCR depth and breadth were not found to differ between the two schedules. Trial participants were enrolled by age into 18-55, 56-69 and 70-plus year subgroups, with about 150, 28 and 57 TCR-sequenced participants respectively. TCR sequencing covered over 230 trial participants: 200 to 220 given two doses of AZD1222 and approximately 26 given two doses of MenACWY control vaccine.

The paper's findings and limits, for the study overall: The 56-69-year group was small, and its depth increase did not reach significance, likely because of low power. Only five to seven AZD1222 recipients were SARS-CoV-2 seropositive at baseline, limiting conclusions about previously exposed vaccinees. The vaccine-associated CD4 TCRs covered the entire spike protein, and the dominant responses fell in regions 160-218 and 743-854. After two AZD1222 doses, spike-specific TCR breadth and depth were significantly higher than at day 0 and than in MenACWY recipients. Reportedly, almost half of the unique spike-specific TCRs recognized epitopes lying outside the regions that are mutated in the B.1.351 and B.1.1.7 variants. No day 14 peak-response samples were available, so repertoires were characterized only after the peak T cell response. Participants were mostly white British, with more females than males. The authors suggested clonal diversity may have been underestimated.

The sequence is built from TRBV12-3 or TRBV12-4 and TRBJ1-1, with no reliable assignment of the D segment. This TCR was recovered from an adult in good health. The material was peripheral blood, obtained on day 0 of AZD1222 vaccination. The CDR3 protein: CASKDYVDTEAFF. In nucleotide form, the sequence is TGTGCCAGCAAAGATTATGTGGACACTGAAGCTTTCTTT.